This entry concerns a single T cell receptor beta chain. Its recognized antigen is unknown. Base-call qualities are not available, and no considerably larger clone is one nucleotide away. For sequencing of the TCRbeta CDR3 region, genomic DNA was extracted from the sorted cells. The immunoSEQ Assay was used for sequencing of TCRbeta CDR3 regions. The table comes from immuneACCESS by way of TCRdb, which keeps in-frame sequences with V and J called. Part of the clones is missing from these tables; in studies checked, under half for an unresolved V gene and the rest for unknown reasons. A total of roughly 58,000 clones appear in this sample, over 90% of them only once. About 20% of the sample is taken by the ten largest. The germline V gene (reference sequence) provides CDR1 MNHEY and CDR2 SMNVEV. The CDR3 sequence holds 11 residues, the cysteine and phenylalanine included. Only CDR3 DNA remains: 33 bases, in frame from the first base. Trimming removed 5 bases from V and 5 bases from J, leaving 7 bases between the germline ends.

This entry is derived from a study of OX40 agonist ivuxolimab in advanced cancers. A note on the overall study: The costimulatory receptor OX40 (CD134) was targeted by ivuxolimab, a fully human IgG2 agonistic monoclonal antibody. Intravenous ivuxolimab was administered to patients every 2 weeks at six dose levels: 0.01, 0.1, 0.3, 1.5, 3 and 10 mg/kg. Partial responses were achieved by three dose-escalation patients, of whom one had hepatocellular carcinoma and two had cutaneous melanoma. Peripheral TCRbeta sequencing was intended to test whether TCR sequence diversity was altered and clonal T-cell expansion was caused by ivuxolimab. The paper reports the monotherapy dose-escalation portion (N of about 56 patients) of the phase I ivuxolimab trial. Prior anti-PD-1, anti-PD-L1 or anti-CTLA-4 therapy was permitted, and approximately 42% of dose-escalation patients had received checkpoint inhibitors. Among the roughly 52 dose-escalation patients, some 19 had hepatocellular carcinoma, 15 or so melanoma, 9 renal cell carcinoma and 9 head and neck cancer. In the dose-escalation cohort, approximately 83% of patients were male, and the mean age was 60 years with a range of roughly 20 to 85. Overall study outcomes, separate from this receptor: At doses from 0.1 to 3.0 mg/kg, clonal expansion was seen in both CD4+ and CD8+ blood T cells between baseline and week 6. Low levels of normalized T-cell clonal expansion were also shown by some nonresponding patients. On average, CD8+ T cells showed more expanded clones than CD4+ T cells after ivuxolimab. Antigen specificity was not determined for the clonally expanded peripheral T cells. In partial responders in the 0.1-3.0 mg/kg groups, normalized peripheral clonal expansion was found to be among the lowest, especially among CD8+ T cells.

Patients with a history of autoimmune disease or receiving systemic immunosuppression were excluded from the trial. In every dose cohort, peripheral blood was drawn for TCR sequencing at baseline, cycle 4 day 1, and cycle 7 day 1. The samples were taken from a phase I, first-in-human, multicenter, open-label dose-escalation trial of ivuxolimab. The trial enrolled adults with locally advanced or metastatic head and neck squamous cell, hepatocellular, melanoma or renal cell carcinoma. CD4+ and CD8+ T cells were sorted separately from peripheral blood before TCR sequencing. The receptor chain draws on TRBV27 and TRBJ2-7, with the D segment identity uncertain. The source was CD4+ or CD8+ T cells sorted from blood, collected in a trial of the OX40 agonist ivuxolimab. This TCR was sampled from an adult with an advanced solid tumor such as melanoma, head and neck, liver or kidney cancer. The CDR3: CASSDRHEQYF. The nucleotide sequence reads TGTGCCAGCAGTGATAGACACGAGCAGTACTTC.